Given below is one T cell receptor (beta chain) in context. Its matching antigen is unknown. The data are from a study of T cell responses to AZD1222 COVID-19 vaccine. Study findings and constraints: Among those given AZD1222, only 6 or 7 were seropositive at baseline. Spike was spanned by vaccine-associated CD4 TCRs, with dominance at 160-218 and 743-854. Donors, mostly white British, included more females; clonal diversity was possibly underestimated. As reported, nearly half of all spike-specific TCRs target variant regions that are unmutated.

Germline CDR1 is SGHAT and CDR2 is FQNNGV. There are 16 residues in the CDR3. The V and J ends lost 2 bases and 1 base respectively, with 12 bases between them. Libraries were prepared by immunoSEQ multiplex PCR; TCRdb keeps only in-frame clonotypes and omits some of them. Of roughly 200,000 clones detected, around 90% appear once; the ten largest clones hold less than 4.5%. The TCR was taken from an adult who received the MenACWY meningococcal vaccine as a control. Here the sequenced sample was peripheral blood, taken 28 days after the second dose of the MenACWY control vaccine. J is TRBJ1-5 and V is TRBV11-2; TRBD1 might be the D (5 bases). The CDR3 reads CASSLTGGGSNQPQHF. DNA of the CDR3: TGTGCCAGCAGCTTAACCGGTGGGGGAAGCAATCAGCCCCAGCATTTT. Variable domain in full (rest from reference TRBV11-2 and TRBJ1-5): EAGVAQSPRYKIIEKRQSVAFWCNPISGHATLYWYQQILGQGPKLLIQFQNNGVVDDSQLPKDRFSAERLKGVDSTLKIQPAKLEDSAVYLCASSLTGGGSNQPQHFGDGTRLSIL.